These 29 T cell receptor beta chains originate from one sample sequenced in a study of CD8 T cells in cerebrospinal fluid in Alzheimer's disease (dated by TCRdb to 2019 to 2021). Receptor libraries were prepared by 10x single-cell sequencing. Instrument on record: NextSeq 550. After TCRdb reprocessed the reads, each CDR3 protein sequence was kept as one row, without DNA. The sample table records around 1,700 distinct CDR3 sequences. 7.5% to 9% of the sample is held by the ten biggest clonotypes. The specimen sequenced was cerebrospinal fluid. All receptors come from a human donor with mild cognitive impairment.

The chain has TRBV15 and TRBJ2-1; TCRdb returns TRBD2, unconfirmable since there is no DNA. This CDR3 contains 20 residues. Germline assignment: CDR1 LNHNV and CDR2 YYDKDF (reference sequence). CDR3 amino acids: CATSSLWTSGRAKDYNEQFF.

Considering frequency, this clonotype is medium-sized (0.01 to 0.1%). The chain joins TRBV2 to TRBJ1-6; TCRdb's D call of TRBD1 is untestable without DNA. The CDR3 extends over 15 amino acids. From germline, CDR1 is SNHLY and CDR2 FYNNEI. The CDR3 here is CASSQQGGRGSPLHF. Drawing the rest from reference TRBV2 and TRBJ1-6, the complete variable domain is EPEVTQTPSHQVTQMGQEVILRCVPISNHLYFYWYRQILGQKVEFLVSFYNNEISEKSEIFDDQFSVERPDGSNFTLKIRSTKLEDSAMYFCASSQQGGRGSPLHFGNGTRLTVT.

Judged by frequency, this clonotype is medium-sized. CDR3 loop: CASTDSGQVNTGELFF. This chain links TRBV3-1 with TRBJ2-2; TCRdb's D gene call, TRBD1, goes unchecked for lack of DNA. Germline assignment: CDR1 LGHDT and CDR2 YNNKEL (reference sequence). This CDR3 is built from 16 residues.

By frequency, this clonotype registers large. The chain carries TRBV27 and TRBJ2-2. There are 16 residues in the CDR3. Germline V gives CDR1 MNHEY, CDR2 SMNVEV (reference sequence). Here the CDR3 reads CASSLWSGIGTGELFF.

This clonotype counts as medium-sized (0.01 to 0.1%) by frequency. The rearrangement joins TRBV7-6 to TRBJ2-1; TCRdb lists TRBD2, though no DNA is available to test this call. The CDR3 runs to 15 residues. Germline V lookup: CDR1 SGHVS, CDR2 FNYEAQ. CDR3 loop: CASSLGLAEGEEQFF.

By frequency, this clonotype registers medium-sized. The chain carries TRBV5-1 and TRBJ1-4; TCRdb names TRBD1, which stays unverified in the absence of DNA. The CDR3 consists of 16 residues. The V gene's germline CDR1 is SGHRS and CDR2 YFSETQ. CDR3 sequence: CASRRSTGPTNEKLFF.

Its frequency marks this clonotype as medium-sized (0.01 to 0.1%). This chain uses TRBV4-1 with TRBJ2-1. The CDR3 length is 14 residues. CDR1 is MGHRA, CDR2 YSYEKL, per germline. The CDR3 reads CASSQVPSYNEQFF.

V and J are TRBV20-1 and TRBJ1-2. The CDR3 runs to 13 residues. Germline loops: CDR1 DFQATT, CDR2 SNEGSKA (reference sequence). This chain's CDR3 is CSALRTVNYGYTF.

Considering frequency, this clonotype is medium-sized. V gene TRBV12-3 or TRBV12-4 combines with J gene TRBJ2-7. The CDR3 loop spans 12 amino acids. This CDR3 reads CASRLRTYEQYF.

Its frequency marks this clonotype as medium-sized (0.01 to 0.1%). The chain is built from TRBV2 and TRBJ2-6. CDR3 length: 19 amino acids. Germline CDR1 reads SNHLY; CDR2 reads FYNNEI. The CDR3 region is CASSERRQFSSSGANVLTF.

This clonotype is deemed medium-sized (0.01 to 0.1%) by its frequency. The V call is TRBV19, the J call TRBJ1-5. Germline V CDR1 and CDR2: LNHDA, SQIVND (reference sequence). The CDR3 extends over 15 amino acids. CDR3 region: CASSMRGLGNQPQHF.

V and J are TRBV12-3 or TRBV12-4 and TRBJ2-2. This CDR3 spans 15 amino acids. The chain's CDR3 is CASSLMGANTGELFF.

This clonotype counts as medium-sized by frequency. The chain uses TRBV7-2 and TRBJ1-1. This CDR3 is built from 15 residues. Looked up from germline, CDR1 is SGHTA and CDR2 is FQGNSA. This CDR3 is CASSPRMGHNTEAFF.

Frequency places this clonotype as medium-sized. This chain connects TRBV5-4 to TRBJ2-2; TCRdb's D call, TRBD2, is unchecked because there is no DNA. Germline CDR1 is SGHNT and CDR2 is YYREEE (reference sequence). This CDR3 is built from 16 residues. CDR3 amino acids: CASSTLAGGNTGELFF.

Considering frequency, this clonotype is medium-sized (0.01 to 0.1%). The chain uses TRBV11-3 and TRBJ2-5; as DNA is missing, the TRBD2 call by TCRdb cannot be tested. Looked up from germline, CDR1 is SGHNT and CDR2 is YENEEA. The CDR3 is 13 amino acids. The CDR3 sequence: CASSLAGGETQYF.

V gene TRBV21-1 combines with J gene TRBJ2-2; TCRdb proposes TRBD1, but this gene call is untestable without DNA. TRBV21-1 constitutes a pseudogene. This CDR3 has 18 residues. CDR3 residues: CASSKGYKGGNYTGELFF.

This clonotype counts as medium-sized by frequency. The chain carries TRBV7-6 and TRBJ2-1; no DNA is available, so the TRBD2 call from TCRdb remains unchecked. The CDR3 is made up of 17 amino acids. Germline V CDR1 and CDR2: SGHVS, FNYEAQ. CDR3 protein: CASSLGGTSGPAGEQFF.

V usage is TRBV3-1 and J usage is TRBJ2-7; the TRBD1 assignment by TCRdb is unverifiable without DNA. The CDR3 is 14 residues long. Germline CDR1 is LGHDT and CDR2 is YNNKEL (reference sequence). The CDR3 reads CASSHAGTVNEQYF.

The CDR3 sequence is CASSLSGRGETQYF. The gene calls are TRBV6-1 and TRBJ2-5; TCRdb lists TRBD2, though no DNA is available to test this call. Germline V CDR1 and CDR2: MNHNS, SASEGT. CDR3 length: 14 amino acids.

The chain joins TRBV6-2 or TRBV6-3 to TRBJ2-1; lacking DNA, the TRBD1 call made by TCRdb goes unchecked. CDR3 length equals 13 residues. Per germline, CDR1 MNHEY and CDR2 SVGEGT. CDR3 sequence reads: CASEPGSFNEQFF.

The chain is built from TRBV19 and TRBJ1-5; the D gene TCRdb calls, TRBD1, cannot be checked with no DNA. Germline V gene sequence: CDR1 LNHDA, CDR2 SQIVND (reference sequence). The CDR3 runs 18 residues. The CDR3 sequence: CASSATRATTGDNQPQHF.

This clonotype is called large based on its frequency. The chain employs TRBV9 and TRBJ2-3; checking the TCRdb D call of TRBD2 is not possible without DNA. The CDR3 consists of 16 residues. CDR1 SGDLS and CDR2 YYNGEE come from the germline V gene. The CDR3 reads CASSGGTSGTRQAQYF.

This clonotype is classed as medium-sized (0.01 to 0.1%) by frequency. The genes are TRBV5-1 and TRBJ2-3; TCRdb gives TRBD1 as the D gene, but with no DNA this cannot be confirmed. Germline CDR1 is SGHRS and CDR2 is YFSETQ. CDR3 size: 15 residues. CDR3 loop: CASSLEQGNTDTQYF.

Frequency places this clonotype as medium-sized. The V gene is TRBV20-1, the J gene TRBJ2-7. Germline V gives CDR1 DFQATT, CDR2 SNEGSKA (reference sequence). The CDR3 covers 13 residues. This chain's CDR3 is CSAEGVSSYEQYF.

This chain connects TRBV27 to TRBJ1-6. There are 15 residues in the CDR3. Germline V gene lookup returns CDR1 MNHEY and CDR2 SMNVEV (reference sequence). The CDR3 reads CASRSPGPDNSPLHF.

Considering frequency, this clonotype is large. The chain has TRBV2 and TRBJ1-5. Germline CDR1 SNHLY, CDR2 FYNNEI. CDR3 length: 13 residues. CDR3 region: CASGIEGSQPQHF.

This chain connects TRBV4-1 to TRBJ1-1. The CDR3 is 16 amino acids. Germline V gives CDR1 MGHRA, CDR2 YSYEKL. This CDR3 reads CASSQDSWQLNTEAFF.

This clonotype counts as large (0.1 to 1%) by frequency. The chain combines TRBV7-9 with TRBJ2-7; the D gene TCRdb calls, TRBD2, cannot be checked with no DNA. This CDR3 contains 14 residues. The V gene's germline CDR1 is SEHNR and CDR2 FQNEAQ (reference sequence). CDR3 protein: CASSPAGGVHEQYF.

By frequency, this clonotype is medium-sized. J is TRBJ1-6 and V is TRBV30; TCRdb lists TRBD1, though no DNA is available to test this call. This CDR3 contains 13 residues. The germline V gene encodes CDR1 GTSNPN and CDR2 SVGIG (reference sequence). This chain's CDR3 is CAWSRGTHSPLHF.